This T cell receptor beta chain emerged from a study of cytomegalovirus exposure and HLA in healthy donors. Study outcomes and limitations: Reports state that TCR beta sequences accurately predicted most subjects' HLA-A and HLA-B alleles. When presence/absence was analysed, sequencing depth was taken to be roughly uniform across donors.

Notes on this clone: The antigen is undetermined.

Per the germline V gene, CDR1 is LNHDA and CDR2 is SQIVND (reference sequence). The CDR3 is 14 amino acids. V trimming: 9 bases; J trimming: 1 base; junction bases outside the gene matches: 6. The PCR used 60 Vbeta and 13 Jbeta primers. Using immunoSEQ multiplex PCR, the repertoire was profiled, and TCRdb retains in-frame clones only, with some absent. Its table lists about 52,000 clones. This TCR came from a woman in her sixties in good health and CMV-seropositive. The V call is TRBV19, the J call TRBJ1-2; 9 bases agree with TRBD1. The sequenced sample consisted of PBMCs. The CDR3: CASRRDRDNYGYTF. CDR3 coding DNA: TGTGCCAGCCGCCGGGACAGGGATAACTATGGCTACACCTTC.